Included here is one T cell receptor (beta chain) sequence, with context. Germline values: CDR1 SGHNT, CDR2 YYREEE (reference sequence). The CDR3 length is 13 residues. V lost 7 bases, J lost 4 bases, and 2 bases stayed unmatched. Sequenced by immunoSEQ multiplex PCR; TCRdb stores in-frame clones only, minus some. Of tens of thousands of clones in the sample, under 80% are singletons; the top ten hold approximately 51%. The entry originates in a study of blood T cell repertoires in COVID-19. Study-wide background: T cells, B-cell-depleted T cells, or PBMCs provided the cDNA or gDNA that served as material.

Participant ages covered roughly 18 to 89 years across approximately 25 US areas. Those designated as exposed participants met a COVID-19 case within 2 weeks before study entry. The J gene is TRBJ1-1, the V gene TRBV5-4, with 12 bases that match TRBD1. This receptor was taken from a woman aged 55-69 years who had been exposed to COVID-19. The material sequenced was PBMCs or T cells enriched from blood (not recorded which). The CDR3 DNA is TGTGCCAGCGGGACAGGGGGCCTCACTGAAGCTTTCTTT. The encoded protein is CASGTGGLTEAFF.